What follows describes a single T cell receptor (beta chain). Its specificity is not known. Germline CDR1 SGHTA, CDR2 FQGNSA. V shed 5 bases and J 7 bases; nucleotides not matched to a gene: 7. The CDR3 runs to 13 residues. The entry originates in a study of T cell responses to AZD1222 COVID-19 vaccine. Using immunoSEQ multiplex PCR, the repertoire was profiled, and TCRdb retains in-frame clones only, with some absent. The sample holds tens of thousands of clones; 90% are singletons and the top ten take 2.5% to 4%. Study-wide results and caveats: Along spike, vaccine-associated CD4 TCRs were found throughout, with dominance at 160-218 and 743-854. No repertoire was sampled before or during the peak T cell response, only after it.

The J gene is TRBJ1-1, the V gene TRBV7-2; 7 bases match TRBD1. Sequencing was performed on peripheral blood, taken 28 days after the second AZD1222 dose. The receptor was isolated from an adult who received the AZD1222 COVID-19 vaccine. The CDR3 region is CASSPDRQSEAFF. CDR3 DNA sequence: TGTGCCAGCAGCCCGGACAGGCAGAGTGAAGCTTTCTTT.